One and the same sample provided the 22 T cell receptor beta chains below, sequenced in a study of T cell therapy after organ transplantation. These TCRs are of unknown antigen specificity. Assay: immunoSEQ multiplex PCR; the TCRdb copy retains only in-frame clones and omits some. The table has 44,000 or so clones, about 94% seen once. The sequences come from CD8+ T cells from blood, collected before autologous CMV-specific T cell therapy. Receptors were obtained from a human patient who had received a solid organ transplant and had CMV disease.

V is TRBV28 and J is TRBJ1-5; no reliable D call. The CDR3 contains 15 residues. The ends were cut back, 3 bases at V and 1 base at J, with 10 bases in the middle. The germline V gene encodes CDR1 MDHEN and CDR2 SYDVKM. The CDR3 coding sequence is TGTGCCAGCAGTTTGGGTCAGTACAGCAATCAGCCCCAGCATTTT. This sequence encodes CASSLGQYSNQPQHF. The entire variable domain, with the rest obtained from reference TRBV28 and TRBJ1-5, is as follows: DVKVTQSSRYLVKRTGEKVFLECVQDMDHENMFWYRQDPGLGLRLIYFSYDVKMKEKGDIPEGYSVSREKKERFSLILESASTNQTSMYLCASSLGQYSNQPQHFGDGTRLSIL.

The V call is TRBV7-9, the J call TRBJ2-7; no clear D. The V and J ends lost 5 bases and 5 bases respectively, with 13 bases between them. The germline V gene encodes CDR1 SEHNR and CDR2 FQNEAQ (reference sequence). The CDR3 runs to 13 residues. In nucleotides, the CDR3 is TGTGCCAGCAGCCCTAGATACGTTAACGAGCAGTACTTC. Residues: CASSPRYVNEQYF. The whole variable domain, remainder taken from reference TRBV7-9 and TRBJ2-7, is DTGVSQNPRHKITKRGQNVTFRCDPISEHNRLYWYRQTLGQGPEFLTYFQNEAQLEKSRLLSDRFSAERPKGSFSTLEIQRTEQGDSAMYLCASSPRYVNEQYFGPGTRLTVT.

V is TRBV9 and J is TRBJ2-7; D is perhaps TRBD1 or TRBD2 (7 bases each). The V and J ends lost 1 base and 0 bases respectively, with 14 bases between them. CDR1 and CDR2 from the germline V gene are SGDLS and YYNGEE. The CDR3 runs to 16 residues. The CDR3, as DNA: TGTGCCAGCAGCGTATCCTCAGGGGGGGCCTCCTACGAGCAGTACTTC. Translating gives CASSVSSGGASYEQYF.

This chain joins TRBV9 and TRBJ2-3; D remains ambiguous. Germline V gives CDR1 SGDLS, CDR2 YYNGEE. The CDR3 spans 12 residues. The V gene lost 0 bases and the J gene lost 4 bases, with 3 bases spanning the gap. In nucleotides, the CDR3 is TGTGCCAGCAGCGTAGGTGCAGATACGCAGTATTTT. Translating gives CASSVGADTQYF.

This clone was counted once. The CDR3 nucleotides read TGTGCCAGCAAAGGACTAGCGGGCCTCTACAATGAGCAGTTCTTC. As protein: CASKGLAGLYNEQFF. This sequence joins TRBV2 and TRBJ2-1, with 11 positions matching TRBD2. The length of the CDR3 is 15 residues. With 7 bases clipped from V and 3 bases from J, the junction kept 5 bases outside the gene matches. Germline V gene sequence: CDR1 SNHLY, CDR2 FYNNEI.

The chain joins TRBV5-5 to TRBJ2-7; possible D gene TRBD1, 6 bases. Germline lookup yields CDR1 SGHKS and CDR2 YYEKEE (reference sequence). The CDR3 is made up of 15 amino acids. V was shortened by 4 bases and J by 1 base, with 15 bases between the two germline ends. CDR3 residues: CASSQQGSSSYEQYF. In DNA, the CDR3 is TGTGCCAGCAGCCAACAGGGATCGTCATCCTACGAGCAGTACTTC. The complete variable domain, with remaining parts taken from reference TRBV5-5 and TRBJ2-7, reads DAGVTQSPTHLIKTRGQQVTLRCSPISGHKSVSWYQQVLGQGPQFIFQYYEKEERGRGNFPDRFSARQFPNYSSELNVNALLLGDSALYLCASSQQGSSSYEQYFGPGTRLTVT.

This chain uses TRBV7-8 with TRBJ1-5; no definite D call. CDR3 size: 16 residues. With 1 base removed from V and 1 base from J, the gap between germline ends came to 11 bases. CDR1 is SGHVS, CDR2 FQNEAQ, per germline. CDR3 region: CASSLGPGGSNQPQHF. The CDR3, as DNA: TGTGCCAGCAGCTTAGGTCCCGGTGGCAGCAATCAGCCCCAGCATTTT.

The genes are TRBV29-1 and TRBJ1-2; D gene uncertain. The V gene lost 8 bases and the J gene lost 0 bases, with 16 bases spanning the gap. Germline CDR1 and CDR2: SQVTM and ANQGSEA. The CDR3 totals 14 residues. CDR3 sequence reads: CSTRVEGANYGYTF. The CDR3 DNA sequence: TGCAGCACCCGGGTAGAGGGAGCTAACTATGGCTACACCTTC.

The V call is TRBV30, the J call TRBJ2-1; no definite D call. The germline V and J ends were trimmed by 1 base and 5 bases, with 6 bases remaining between them. CDR3 length: 12 amino acids. Germline CDR1 is GTSNPN and CDR2 is SVGIG (reference sequence). CDR3 residues: CAWSGGNNEQFF. The CDR3 bases are TGTGCCTGGAGTGGTGGGAACAATGAGCAGTTCTTC.

CDR3 in DNA: TGTGCCAGCAGTGAAGGGACAGGGGTAATGGCTTTCTTT. Translated, it gives CASSEGTGVMAFF. This chain joins TRBV25-1 and TRBJ1-1; 10 bases map to TRBD1. The trim removed 2 bases at V and 11 bases at J, leaving 5 bases unmatched. Germline V gene sequence: CDR1 MGHDK, CDR2 SYGVNS. The CDR3 is 13 amino acids.

V gene TRBV19 combines with J gene TRBJ1-2; D ambiguous. Trimming cost V 2 bases and J 0 bases, with 10 bases left between them. This CDR3 is 15 amino acids long. Germline V gives CDR1 LNHDA, CDR2 SQIVND (reference sequence). CDR3 coding DNA: TGTGCCAGTAGTATAATGTCAGACTCTAACTATGGCTACACCTTC. Protein product: CASSIMSDSNYGYTF.

The chain couples TRBV30 to TRBJ1-2; TRBD1 might be the D (5 bases). From germline, CDR1 is GTSNPN and CDR2 SVGIG (reference sequence). V lost 2 bases and J lost 0, with 16 bases in between. This CDR3 spans 16 amino acids. The CDR3 DNA reads TGTGCCTGGAGTATACGTAACAGGCGGGCTAACTATGGCTACACCTTC. Its translation is CAWSIRNRRANYGYTF.

The chain uses TRBV9 and TRBJ2-7; D uncertain. Trimming left V 4 bases short and J 0 bases short, with 8 bases between. The CDR3 is made up of 13 amino acids. Looked up from germline, CDR1 is SGDLS and CDR2 is YYNGEE. CDR3 DNA: TGTGCCAGCAGCTCCTCTAGCTCCTACGAGCAGTACTTC. It yields the protein CASSSSSSYEQYF.

The genes are TRBV30 and TRBJ1-1, with 8 bases that match TRBD1. The germline V gene encodes CDR1 GTSNPN and CDR2 SVGIG (reference sequence). The CDR3 is 12 residues long. V gave up 4 bases and J gave up 4 bases; unmatched junction bases: 2. CDR3 amino acids: CAWTGGGTEAFF. DNA for the CDR3: TGTGCCTGGACAGGGGGCGGCACTGAAGCTTTCTTT.

The gene calls are TRBV5-1 and TRBJ1-1; D may be TRBD1 (6 bases). The CDR3 has 13 residues. The germline V gene has CDR1 SGHRS and CDR2 YFSETQ. Trimming cost V 9 bases and J 1 base, with 13 bases left between them. In nucleotides, the CDR3 is TGCGCCACGCGACAGGCTACGAACACTGAAGCTTTCTTT. Amino acid sequence: CATRQATNTEAFF.

V and J are TRBV4-1 and TRBJ2-7; maybe TRBD2 (6 bases). Trimming pared 0 bases from V and 0 bases from J, leaving 15 bases between. This CDR3 region has 17 residues. Looked up from germline, CDR1 is MGHRA and CDR2 is YSYEKL. As DNA, the CDR3 is TGCGCCAGCAGCCAAGATCCTCTAGCGTTTAGCTCCTACGAGCAGTACTTC. Its translation is CASSQDPLAFSSYEQYF.

The chain combines TRBV19 with TRBJ2-5; D gene unclear. The germline V and J ends were trimmed by 5 bases and 5 bases, with 18 bases remaining between them. The germline V gene has CDR1 LNHDA and CDR2 SQIVND (reference sequence). CDR3 length equals 15 residues. CDR3 bases: TGTGCCAGTAGTCACCTCGCCCGTATAGGGGAGACCCAGTACTTC. This codes for CASSHLARIGETQYF.

The chain uses TRBV11-2 and TRBJ2-7; 9 bases align to TRBD1. V lost 1 base and J lost 4; bases outside the gene matches: 5. Germline CDR1 reads SGHAT; CDR2 reads FQNNGV. The CDR3 covers 15 residues. CDR3 in DNA: TGTGCCAGCAGCTTAGCCCACAGGGGGCCTTACGAGCAGTACTTC. It specifies CASSLAHRGPYEQYF.

V gene TRBV12-5 combines with J gene TRBJ1-1, with no clear D. The CDR3 has 16 amino acids. Trimming pared 1 base from V and 0 bases from J, leaving 12 bases between. CDR1 and CDR2 (germline): LGHNT, FRNRAP. The CDR3 protein is CASGLAPSLMNTEAFF. CDR3 coding DNA: TGTGCTAGTGGTTTGGCCCCAAGCCTTATGAACACTGAAGCTTTCTTT.

J is TRBJ1-3 and V is TRBV7-8, with D possibly being TRBD1 (5 bases). Trimming shortened V by 1 base and J by 8 bases, and 12 bases separated the two germline ends. In germline, CDR1 is SGHVS, CDR2 FQNEAQ. The CDR3 covers 14 residues. The CDR3 coding sequence is TGTGCCAGCAGCTTAGAAAGGAGGGGAGACACCATATATTTT. This encodes CASSLERRGDTIYF.

This chain connects TRBV19 to TRBJ1-2, with unresolved D. The CDR3 contains 14 residues. Between the trimmed V and J ends, which lost 5 bases and 3 bases, there was a span of 13 bases. Per germline, CDR1 LNHDA and CDR2 SQIVND (reference sequence). The CDR3 DNA reads TGTGCCAGTAGTTTTCTAAGGACGGACTATGGCTACACCTTC. This codes for CASSFLRTDYGYTF.

V and J are TRBV19 and TRBJ2-2; TRBD1 agrees at 7 bases. Germline V gene sequence: CDR1 LNHDA, CDR2 SQIVND (reference sequence). The CDR3 has 14 amino acids. The V and J ends lost 10 bases and 6 bases, in that order; junction bases with no gene match: 11. The CDR3, as DNA: TGTGCCACCCCGACAGGGAAAAGGCCCGGGGAGCTGTTTTTT. This sequence encodes CATPTGKRPGELFF.